These T cell receptor beta chains were read from a single sample in a study of cytotoxic CD8 clonotypes in ibrutinib-treated CLL. Clones were read by immunoSEQ multiplex PCR, and TCRdb kept only the in-frame ones, dropping some. The sample consists of around 250,000 clones, under 75% of them appearing once. Material: PBMCs, obtained after 24 months of ibrutinib treatment. The receptors were sampled from a human donor with chronic lymphocytic leukemia. The conserved cysteine and the conserved F or W are not part of the CDR3 here.

>12|TRBV11-2|TRBJ2-3
ASSLGLAADTQY
>10|TRBV29-1|TRBJ1-1
SVESMGTVAF
>12|TRBV7-9|TRBJ2-7
ASSLDGAVVEQY
>12|TRBV27|TRBJ1-1
ASRVIGVNTEAF
>11|TRBV19|TRBJ2-7
ASSTSAAYEQY
>16|TRBV19|TRBJ2-1
ASSPWYKVSSGNNEQF
>13|TRBV6-6|TRBJ2-7
ASSRLAASSYEQY
>8|TRBV19|TRBJ1-1
ATGETEAF
>11|TRBV11-3|TRBJ1-1
ASSSSGGTEAF
>16|TRBV18|TRBJ2-2
ASSPPMVPTDNTGELF
>15|TRBV28|TRBJ2-7
ASSYPDRFASSYEQY
>11|TRBV11-1|TRBJ2-7
ASSPGPTYEQY
>13|TRBV7-3|TRBJ2-7
ASSLRPDSPYEQY
>14|TRBV5-4|TRBJ2-7
ASSSSKARISYEQY
>13|TRBV27|TRBJ1-1
ASSTGQVMNTEAF
>13|TRBV7-6|TRBJ2-1
ASSPGQGLYNEQF
>12|TRBV19|TRBJ2-1
ASSIGSLFNEQF
>15|TRBV4-2|TRBJ2-3
ASSHTWSSGSSDTQY
>11|TRBV30|TRBJ2-3
AWSREYTDTQY
>13|TRBV27|TRBJ2-6
ASSFGSSGANVLT
>10|TRBV5-1|TRBJ2-1
ASSFGRDEQF
>13|TRBV10-2|TRBJ1-4
ASLDGSGNNEKLF
>15|TRBV7-2|TRBJ2-1
ASSLEASGRFRNEQF
>12|TRBV12-5|TRBJ2-1
ASGLSHRSNEQF
>11|TRBV6-5|TRBJ1-1
ASRGNLNTEAF
>11|TRBV7-8|TRBJ1-1
ASSLTPNTEAF
>11|TRBV18|TRBJ2-7
ASSPDRRDEQY
>15|TRBV4-3|TRBJ2-3
ASSRGGLAGLSDTQY
>14|TRBV4-2|TRBJ2-2
ASSHDSGREFGELF
>12|TRBV2|TRBJ2-5
ASKPGQGDGTQY
>13|TRBV6-6|TRBJ1-5
ASTEDAYSNQPQH
>13|TRBV7-9|TRBJ1-4
ASSPQGVTNEKLF
>11|TRBV29-1|TRBJ2-3
SVAGQNTDTQY
>13|TRBV6-5|TRBJ2-1
ASSSPGQSYNEQF
>14|TRBV9|TRBJ2-3
ASSLSGQGFQDTQY
>13|TRBV5-1|TRBJ2-1
ASSPGTGWYDEQF
>10|TRBV6-5|TRBJ2-1
ASSFSGDEQF
>13|TRBV7-2|TRBJ1-2
ASSLAQGYNYGYT
>14|TRBV6-6|TRBJ2-7
ASTYSAGSGSYEQY
>13|TRBV19|TRBJ2-7
ASTIGHWSNYEQY
>11|TRBV27|TRBJ2-7
ASSLKGSYEQY
>11|TRBV11-2|TRBJ2-1
ASSWESENEQF
>15|TRBV11-2|TRBJ2-7
ASSLEVAGGPRVEQY